Ten or more counts support the clone carrying this TCR beta chain. The CDR3 has 15 residues. Germline lookup yields CDR1 DFQATT and CDR2 SNEGSKA (reference sequence). Trimming removed 3 bases from V and 3 bases from J, with 17 bases in between. Unfractionated whole blood was the source of the extracted total RNA. This record comes from a study of human T cells and chemical hapten exposure. In the original analysis: A typical sample had 93,000 or so TCRs, with about 23,224 to 690,600 overall. TCRdb itself ran the 5' RACE reads through MiXCR, one entry per CDR3 protein. The V and J calls come from TCRdb's annotation, not from the publication. This sample carries 110,000 to 150,000 distinct CDR3 sequences, around 4% of them seen once, and the ten largest clones take about 1.3%.

The rearrangement joins TRBV20-1 to TRBJ1-2, with D possibly TRBD1 on 5 matching bases. This receptor was obtained from a female donor in good health. The CDR3 nucleotides read TGCAGTGCTAGTACCGGGTACAGGAGTCACTATGGCTACACCTTC. Its protein is CSASTGYRSHYGYTF.